Each of the 23 T cell receptor beta chains below was sequenced from the same sample in a study of shared T cell receptors in the human thymus. Libraries were prepared by immunoSEQ multiplex PCR; TCRdb keeps only in-frame clonotypes and omits some of them. The sample consists of hundreds of thousands of clones, more than 75% of them appearing once. A further study also used this sample, focusing on human thymus T cells.

Sequenced input: thymocytes. The receptors here all came from a boy in the first two years of life with a congenital heart defect.

With respect to this clone: One end of the junction is discordant with germline, which a read error may explain. The chain has TRBV28 and TRBJ2-7; D not certain. The CDR3 is 10 residues long. CDR1 and CDR2 (germline): MDHEN, SYDVKM. The DNA for the CDR3 is TGTGCCAGCATTAGTATTGGTCGGTGCTTC. Translated: CASISIGRCF.

This clone showed up just a few times. The chain links TRBV11-2 to TRBJ2-7; 10 bases align to TRBD2. CDR1 is SGHAT, CDR2 FQNNGV, per germline. The CDR3 sequence is 16 residues long. V lost 3 bases to trimming and J lost 7 bases; unmatched junction nucleotides: 12. The chain's CDR3 is CASSFSPTGTSAEQYF. The CDR3 DNA reads as TGTGCCAGCAGCTTCTCCCCTACCGGGACTAGCGCTGAGCAGTACTTC.

The genes are TRBV19 and TRBJ2-3, with 7 nucleotides matching TRBD1. The germline V gene has CDR1 LNHDA and CDR2 SQIVND (reference sequence). After removal of 4 bases from V and 1 base from J, the junction contained 11 bases not matched to a gene. The CDR3 runs 17 residues. DNA for the CDR3: TGTGCCAGTAGTAGGAAAATGACAGGGATTGGCACAGATACGCAGTATTTT. Translating it yields CASSRKMTGIGTDTQYF.

The rearrangement joins TRBV30 to TRBJ2-5, with D maybe TRBD1 (7 bases). The CDR3 covers 13 residues. Germline V gene sequence: CDR1 GTSNPN, CDR2 SVGIG (reference sequence). The V gene lost 4 bases and the J gene lost 6 bases, with 15 bases spanning the gap. DNA for the CDR3: TGTGCCTGGATTGGCAGGGGGGTGAAGACCCAGTACTTC. This translates into CAWIGRGVKTQYF.

Concerning this clone: The same CDR3 is also encoded by other DNA sequences in this sample. The CDR3 sequence: CASSVGGTGSYNEQFF. In DNA form, the CDR3 reads TGTGCCAGCAGCGTAGGTGGGACAGGGTCCTACAATGAGCAGTTCTTC. The chain links TRBV9 to TRBJ2-1; 9 nucleotides match TRBD1. The CDR3 spans 16 residues. Per the germline V gene, CDR1 is SGDLS and CDR2 is YYNGEE. Losses at the gene ends were 0 bases for V and 1 base for J; bases not matched to a gene: 2.

In the case of this clone: Other nucleotide sequences in the sample specify the same CDR3. This rearrangement joins TRBV4-3 to TRBJ2-3; 10 nucleotides align to TRBD2. The germline CDR1 and CDR2 sequences are LGHNA and YSLEER. Trimming at V came to 4 bases and at J to 1 base, leaving 2 bases not matched to a gene. CDR3 length equals 15 residues. CDR3 in amino acids: CASSPGTSGTDTQYF. Here the CDR3 DNA reads TGCGCCAGCAGCCCCGGGACTAGCGGCACAGATACGCAGTATTTT.

J is TRBJ2-7 and V is TRBV9; TRBD2 matches at 13 bases. With V trimmed by 4 bases and J by 2 bases, 6 bases remained unmatched. The CDR3 is made up of 16 amino acids. Looked up from germline, CDR1 is SGDLS and CDR2 is YYNGEE. CDR3 loop: CASSKYGTSGTYEQYF. The DNA of the CDR3 is TGTGCCAGCAGCAAATACGGGACTAGCGGGACCTACGAGCAGTACTTC.

The V and J genes are TRBV28 and TRBJ2-7; maybe TRBD2 (5 bases). The CDR3 contains 15 residues. Germline V gene sequence: CDR1 MDHEN, CDR2 SYDVKM. The ends were cut back, 5 bases at V and 0 bases at J, with 14 bases in the middle. CDR3 sequence: CASSRSSSSSYEQYF. In nucleotides, the CDR3 is TGTGCCAGCAGTCGGTCTAGCAGCAGCTCCTACGAGCAGTACTTC.

The V gene is TRBV6-6, the J gene TRBJ2-7; TRBD1 matches at 7 bases. CDR1 is MNHNY, CDR2 SVGAGI, per germline (reference sequence). This CDR3 has 14 amino acids. V was clipped by 7 bases and J by 2 bases; unmatched bases: 8. The CDR3 nucleotides are TGTGCCAGCAAAGGACAGGACAAAGCCTACGAGCAGTACTTC. It translates to CASKGQDKAYEQYF.

V and J are TRBV7-9 and TRBJ1-2, with TRBD1 matching over 8 bases. The trim removed 5 bases at V and 2 bases at J, leaving 4 bases unmatched. This CDR3 spans 14 amino acids. Germline V lookup: CDR1 SEHNR, CDR2 FQNEAQ (reference sequence). The CDR3 nucleotides read TGTGCCAGCAGCACTGACAGGGGCAACTATGGCTACACCTTC. Its translation: CASSTDRGNYGYTF.

CDR3 DNA: TGTGCCACCAGCAGACTCGGACTAGCGGGCCCAGTACGGGAGCTGTTTTTT. Its protein product is CATSRLGLAGPVRELFF. The chain links TRBV15 to TRBJ2-2, with 11 nucleotides matching TRBD2. V was clipped by 2 bases and J by 9 bases; unmatched bases: 11. Germline-derived CDR1 and CDR2 are LNHNV and YYDKDF (reference sequence). This CDR3 has 17 amino acids.

The chain uses TRBV2 and TRBJ2-1; the D gene is possibly TRBD1 (5 bases). The germline V and J ends were trimmed by 2 bases and 4 bases, with 9 bases remaining between them. CDR3 size: 14 residues. CDR1 SNHLY and CDR2 FYNNEI come from the germline V gene. CDR3 nucleotide sequence: TGTGCCAGCAGTGAAACAACAGGTTACAATGAGCAGTTCTTC. Amino acids: CASSETTGYNEQFF.

The chain recombines TRBV4-3 with TRBJ1-5, with a tentative D call TRBD1 (5 bases). The germline V and J ends were trimmed by 0 bases and 0 bases, with 12 bases remaining between them. The germline V gene has CDR1 LGHNA and CDR2 YSLEER. The CDR3 consists of 17 residues. The CDR3 nucleotides read TGCGCCAGCAGCCAAGAATTGGGGGGGGATAGCAATCAGCCCCAGCATTTT. Translating it yields CASSQELGGDSNQPQHF.

The chain has TRBV6-1 and TRBJ2-7, with 9 bases identical to TRBD1. Unmatched junction bases numbered 5, after V lost 7 bases and J lost 4 bases. Germline CDR1 reads MNHNS; CDR2 reads SASEGT. CDR3 length: 13 amino acids. The CDR3 DNA follows: TGTGCCAGCAAATCGGACAGGGGTTACGAGCAGTACTTC. Amino acids: CASKSDRGYEQYF.

This chain uses TRBV11-2 with TRBJ2-7, with D unresolved. This CDR3 comprises 14 residues. CDR1 SGHAT and CDR2 FQNNGV come from the germline V gene. With 4 bases removed from V and 2 bases from J, the gap between germline ends came to 12 bases. The CDR3 DNA sequence: TGTGCCAGCAGCTACCGCTCACAGACCTACGAGCAGTACTTC. This sequence encodes CASSYRSQTYEQYF.

In this sample, this clone turned up once. This chain joins TRBV7-9 and TRBJ2-7; 10 nucleotides agree with TRBD1. The trim removed 4 bases at V and 5 bases at J, leaving 2 bases unmatched. The CDR3 has 13 amino acids. Per the germline V gene, CDR1 is SEHNR and CDR2 is FQNEAQ (reference sequence). CDR3 in amino acids: CASSSGTGDEQYF. In DNA, the CDR3 is TGTGCCAGCAGCTCCGGGACAGGGGACGAGCAGTACTTC.

This chain joins TRBV7-8 and TRBJ2-7, with D perhaps TRBD2 (5 bases). This CDR3 comprises 16 residues. The V and J ends lost 0 bases and 2 bases respectively, with 14 bases between them. CDR1 and CDR2 (germline): SGHVS, FQNEAQ. CDR3 sequence reads: CASSLALGWETYEQYF. DNA of the CDR3: TGTGCCAGCAGCTTAGCGCTGGGGTGGGAGACCTACGAGCAGTACTTC.

This chain links TRBV7-6 with TRBJ2-2; no reliable D call. Germline V gene sequence: CDR1 SGHVS, CDR2 FNYEAQ. This CDR3 has 14 amino acids. V was clipped by 1 base and J by 6 bases, with 9 bases between them. The CDR3, as DNA: TGTGCCAGCAGCTTAGACGGGTGGGCCGGGGAGCTGTTTTTT. It translates to CASSLDGWAGELFF.

This clone was recorded a few times. The CDR3: CASRFSPAGYGYTF. The CDR3 DNA reads as TGTGCAAGTCGCTTCTCTCCGGCGGGTTATGGCTACACCTTC. The chain uses TRBV12-2 and TRBJ1-2. TRBV12-2 is classified as a pseudogene. This CDR3 spans 14 amino acids.

The chain uses TRBV5-1 and TRBJ2-5, with TRBD1 identical over 9 bases. There are 18 residues in the CDR3. The V gene end was trimmed by 0 bases and the J gene end by 1 base; junction bases not matched to a gene: 10. The V gene's germline CDR1 is SGHRS and CDR2 YFSETQ. The CDR3 sequence is CASSLAPGTGRVQETQYF. The CDR3, as DNA: TGCGCCAGCAGCTTGGCCCCCGGGACAGGGAGGGTCCAAGAGACCCAGTACTTC.

A word on this clone: A junction end diverges from the germline sequence, so it may reflect a read error. This chain joins TRBV7-7 and TRBJ2-7, with TRBD2 identical over 11 bases. In germline, CDR1 is SSHAT, CDR2 FNYEAQ (reference sequence). The CDR3 runs 13 residues. The DNA for the CDR3 is TGTGCTAGCAGCTTAGCGGGGGGGAGCGAGCAGTACTTC. This sequence encodes CASSLAGGSEQYF.

The rearrangement links TRBV6-5 to TRBJ1-1; D not resolved. CDR1 is MNHEY, CDR2 SVGAGI, per germline. V gave up 6 bases and J gave up 1 base, with 12 bases separating them. This CDR3 spans 14 amino acids. This CDR3 is CASRRTIENTEAFF. In DNA form, the CDR3 reads TGTGCCAGCAGGCGGACTATTGAGAACACTGAAGCTTTCTTT.

The V and J genes are TRBV19 and TRBJ2-7, with 8 bases fitting TRBD2. Germline assignment: CDR1 LNHDA and CDR2 SQIVND (reference sequence). The CDR3 totals 14 residues. Unmatched junction bases numbered 3, after V lost 5 bases and J lost 0 bases. The CDR3 reads CASSPGGGSYEQYF. CDR3 DNA sequence: TGTGCCAGTAGTCCCGGGGGGGGCTCCTACGAGCAGTACTTC.